This T cell receptor (beta chain) was profiled in a study of T cells after yellow fever vaccination. Only a few counts were recorded for this clonotype. What it binds is not known. V was trimmed by 3 bases and J by 3 bases, leaving 9 bases between them. The CDR3 totals 14 residues. Template switching with 5'RACE generated the TCR cDNA and added a universal primer site and UMIs. TCRdb ran MiXCR on the 5' RACE reads and lists one entry per CDR3 protein. The sample carries 100,000 to 150,000 distinct CDR3 sequences, roughly 15% recorded once. The study, taken as a whole, reports: Secondary responses were weaker yet peaked faster, day 5 versus 15.

This material consisted of CD8+ T cells sorted from PBMCs, taken 5 days after the yellow fever booster vaccination. The V call is TRBV12-3 or TRBV12-4, the J call TRBJ2-1; D is perhaps TRBD2 (5 bases). The TCR originated in a man aged 18 to 30 who received the YFV17D yellow fever vaccine. In DNA, the CDR3 is TGTGCCAGCAGTTTGTTCCGGGGCTACAATGAGCAGTTCTTC. Translation gives CASSLFRGYNEQFF.